The 31 T cell receptor beta chains given below trace back to one sample, sequenced in a study of T-cell reconstitution after alpha-beta-depleted transplantation in children. It was with unique molecular identifiers that the TCRbeta library was prepared. Via MiXCR, TCRdb re-called the PCR reads, giving one row per CDR3 protein. The table shows 350,000 to 450,000 distinct CDR3 sequences, with around 21% occurring only once. Material: PBMCs from the stem cell graft donor, obtained from the stem cell graft. The receptors stem from a human donor who donated a stem cell graft to a child with acute myeloid leukemia.

The rearrangement joins TRBV12-3 or TRBV12-4 to TRBJ2-1; 8 bases line up with TRBD2. The junction had 10 bases not matched to a gene; V was cut back by 7 bases and J by 5 bases. This CDR3 has 15 amino acids. CDR3 in DNA: TGTGCCAGCACCATGGGGTTGGGACTAGACAATGAGCAGTTCTTC. Its translation: CASTMGLGLDNEQFF.

The V call is TRBV28, the J call TRBJ2-3; 7 bases align to TRBD2. The CDR3 sequence is 16 residues long. The V gene end was trimmed by 7 bases and the J gene end by 2 bases; junction bases not matched to a gene: 12. Looked up from germline, CDR1 is MDHEN and CDR2 is SYDVKM. DNA of the CDR3: TGTGCCAGCACCATTAGCCCCGGGACTACCACAGATACGCAGTATTTT. This gives the protein CASTISPGTTTDTQYF. The whole variable domain, filled in from reference TRBV28 and TRBJ2-3, reads DVKVTQSSRYLVKRTGEKVFLECVQDMDHENMFWYRQDPGLGLRLIYFSYDVKMKEKGDIPEGYSVSREKKERFSLILESASTNQTSMYLCASTISPGTTTDTQYFGPGTRLTVL.

The sample holds a few counts of this clonotype. The rearrangement uses TRBV20-1 and TRBJ2-6; 8 nucleotides line up with TRBD2. This CDR3 contains 19 residues. Germline-derived CDR1 and CDR2 are DFQATT and SNEGSKA (reference sequence). V was pared by 3 bases and J by 4 bases, with 17 bases of the junction left unmatched. CDR3 nucleotide sequence: TGCAGTGCTAGGGACGAAGCGGGAGAGATGTTCTCCGGGGCCAACGTCCTGACTTTC. It translates to CSARDEAGEMFSGANVLTF.

In this sample, this clonotype turned up a few times. CDR3 amino acids: CAWSVSLAETQYF. CDR3 DNA: TGTGCCTGGAGTGTATCCCTAGCAGAGACCCAGTACTTC. J is TRBJ2-5 and V is TRBV30, with a possible D match to TRBD2 (5 bases). The CDR3 extends over 13 amino acids. The ends were cut back, 0 bases at V and 4 bases at J, with 9 bases in the middle. CDR1 and CDR2 from the germline V gene are GTSNPN and SVGIG (reference sequence).

J is TRBJ2-7 and V is TRBV2, with TRBD2 identical over 7 bases. Trimming removed 1 base from V and 7 bases from J; junction bases left unmatched: 13. The CDR3 length is 16 residues. Germline V CDR1 and CDR2: SNHLY, FYNNEI. The CDR3 sequence is CASSEGRAGRDPEQYF. CDR3 DNA: TGTGCCAGCAGTGAAGGGCGAGCGGGACGAGACCCTGAGCAGTACTTC.

This clonotype was picked up a small number of times. The rearrangement uses TRBV29-1 and TRBJ2-1; 13 nucleotides line up with TRBD2. Germline trimming cut 6 bases from V and 2 bases from J; bases unmatched to any gene: 4. CDR1 SQVTM and CDR2 ANQGSEA come from the germline V gene. The CDR3 is made up of 15 amino acids. CDR3 region: CSVPGTSGAYNEQFF. Here the CDR3 DNA reads TGCAGCGTACCCGGGACTAGCGGGGCCTACAATGAGCAGTTCTTC.

This rearrangement joins TRBV7-3 to TRBJ2-7; D assignment may be TRBD1 or TRBD2 (5 bases each). The CDR3 extends over 13 amino acids. In germline, CDR1 is SGHTA, CDR2 FQGTGA. V shed 1 base and J shed 6 bases, with 10 bases lying between them. Here the CDR3 reads CASSLNAGGEQYF. The CDR3 DNA is TGTGCCAGCAGCTTAAACGCTGGGGGCGAGCAGTACTTC.

The chain couples TRBV15 to TRBJ2-7; the match to TRBD2 covers 7 bases. The CDR3 loop spans 15 amino acids. Germline lookup yields CDR1 LNHNV and CDR2 YYDKDF (reference sequence). Germline trimming cut 2 bases from V and 3 bases from J; bases unmatched to any gene: 7. In DNA, the CDR3 is TGTGCCACCAGCAGAAACCCTGGGGGGGACTACGAGCAGTACTTC. It translates to CATSRNPGGDYEQYF.

This clonotype came up many times. The chain couples TRBV5-5 to TRBJ2-1; D possibly uses TRBD1 or TRBD2 (5 bases each). V shed 3 bases and J shed 5 bases, with 18 bases lying between them. The CDR3 contains 16 residues. Germline loops: CDR1 SGHKS, CDR2 YYEKEE (reference sequence). The CDR3 is CASSYGTGNFNNEQFF. In DNA form, the CDR3 reads TGTGCCAGCAGCTATGGGACGGGAAACTTTAACAATGAGCAGTTCTTC.

The chain has TRBV28 and TRBJ1-1; a possible D gene is TRBD1 (5 bases). The V gene lost 5 bases and the J gene lost 0 bases, with 13 bases spanning the gap. From germline, CDR1 is MDHEN and CDR2 SYDVKM. The CDR3 runs to 15 residues. For the CDR3, the DNA is TGTGCCAGCAGTCCGACAGCGATCATGAACACTGAAGCTTTCTTT. Protein sequence: CASSPTAIMNTEAFF.

This clonotype was detected many times. The chain is built from TRBV29-1 and TRBJ2-3, with 9 nucleotides matching TRBD1. This CDR3 is 15 amino acids long. Germline values: CDR1 SQVTM, CDR2 ANQGSEA. The trim removed 8 bases at V and 3 bases at J, leaving 12 bases unmatched. The CDR3 here is CSIVPGQGSTDTQYF. The CDR3 nucleotides are TGCAGCATCGTCCCGGGACAGGGATCGACAGATACGCAGTATTTT.

At least ten counts were recorded for this clonotype. The rearrangement uses TRBV7-9 and TRBJ2-6, with D possibly TRBD2 on 5 matching bases. The CDR3 extends over 17 amino acids. The germline V gene encodes CDR1 SEHNR and CDR2 FQNEAQ (reference sequence). The ends were cut back, 3 bases at V and 1 base at J, with 13 bases in the middle. The CDR3 protein is CASSFGVGDSGANVLTF. The CDR3 nucleotides are TGTGCCAGCAGCTTCGGGGTCGGTGATTCTGGGGCCAACGTCCTGACTTTC.

The chain joins TRBV5-1 to TRBJ2-4; 9 bases are shared with TRBD1. CDR1 is SGHRS, CDR2 YFSETQ, per germline. The V and J ends lost 4 bases and 2 bases, in that order; junction bases with no gene match: 7. This CDR3 spans 16 amino acids. CDR3 residues: CASSQGQGDTKNIQYF. The CDR3 region has the DNA TGCGCCAGCAGCCAGGGACAGGGTGACACCAAAAACATTCAGTACTTC.

This clonotype was found many times. The chain couples TRBV6-2 or TRBV6-3 to TRBJ2-7; 8 nucleotides match TRBD2. Germline lookup yields CDR1 MNHEY and CDR2 SVGEGT. V was pared by 3 bases and J by 5 bases, with 6 bases of the junction left unmatched. The CDR3 is 14 residues long. CDR3 loop: CASSYSSGRDEQYF. The CDR3 DNA reads as TGTGCCAGCAGTTATTCGTCCGGGAGGGACGAGCAGTACTTC.

This rearrangement joins TRBV12-3 or TRBV12-4 to TRBJ2-3, with D uncertain. Deletions cut 6 bases from V and 0 bases from J, with 10 bases between. The CDR3 covers 14 residues. Here the CDR3 reads CASRPSGSTDTQYF. CDR3 coding DNA: TGTGCCAGCAGACCCTCCGGGAGCACAGATACGCAGTATTTT.

The table lists this clonotype with a few counts. The chain recombines TRBV4-3 with TRBJ2-1; D gene unclear. Looked up from germline, CDR1 is LGHNA and CDR2 is YSLEER. The CDR3 has 13 amino acids. The V gene lost 0 bases and the J gene lost 7 bases, with 7 bases spanning the gap. CDR3 nucleotides: TGCGCCAGCAGCCAAGAGATCGCGAATGAGCAGTTCTTC. Translation gives CASSQEIANEQFF.

This clonotype occurred a few times. The J gene is TRBJ2-1, the V gene TRBV5-1; 8 nucleotides align to TRBD2. Germline V gives CDR1 SGHRS, CDR2 YFSETQ. Germline trimming cut 0 bases from V and 8 bases from J; bases unmatched to any gene: 10. This CDR3 has 16 amino acids. CDR3 DNA sequence: TGCGCCAGCAGCTTGGCCCTGAGCGGGAGAGGGCATGAGCAGTTCTTC. It translates to CASSLALSGRGHEQFF.

The chain combines TRBV29-1 with TRBJ1-2; 7 positions agree with TRBD1. J was trimmed by 8 bases and V by 5 bases; bases with no gene match: 8. Germline CDR1 reads SQVTM; CDR2 reads ANQGSEA. CDR3 length: 12 residues. In nucleotides, the CDR3 is TGCAGCGTTCAAAAGACAGGGAAGGGCTACACCTTC. Amino acids: CSVQKTGKGYTF.

This clonotype was seen many times. The chain joins TRBV20-1 to TRBJ2-7, with 12 bases matching TRBD2. With V trimmed by 3 bases and J by 0 bases, 6 bases remained unmatched. CDR1 and CDR2 from the germline V gene are DFQATT and SNEGSKA (reference sequence). The CDR3 has 16 amino acids. The CDR3 bases are TGCAGTGCTAGGGCGCTAGCGGGGGGGAGCTCCTACGAGCAGTACTTC. The encoded protein is CSARALAGGSSYEQYF.

A few counts support this clonotype. The chain employs TRBV12-3 or TRBV12-4 and TRBJ1-1; TRBD1 might be the D (6 bases). Trimming pared 1 base from V and 4 bases from J, leaving 13 bases between. CDR3 size: 15 residues. CDR3 loop: CASSLVGEGGTEAFF. CDR3 DNA: TGTGCCAGCAGTTTAGTGGGGGAAGGGGGCACTGAAGCTTTCTTT.

This chain connects TRBV7-9 to TRBJ2-3, with 9 bases lining up with TRBD2. Trimming cost V 0 bases and J 3 bases; bases outside gene matches: 4. The CDR3 length is 16 residues. CDR1 is SEHNR and CDR2 is FQNEAQ in the germline V gene (reference sequence). The CDR3 region is CASSLARTSDTDTQYF. Written as DNA, the CDR3 is TGTGCCAGCAGCTTAGCCAGGACTAGCGATACAGATACGCAGTATTTT.

A few counts support this clonotype. The CDR3 loop reads CASSLGGRVFDEQYF. The CDR3 region has the DNA TGTGCCAGCAGCCTGGGGGGCAGGGTGTTTGACGAGCAGTACTTC. The chain recombines TRBV7-3 with TRBJ2-7, with D perhaps given as TRBD1 or TRBD2 (6 bases each). Per germline, CDR1 SGHTA and CDR2 FQGTGA. CDR3 length: 15 residues. V was shortened by 5 bases and J by 5 bases, with 19 bases between the two germline ends.

Many counts were recorded for this clonotype. The genes are TRBV29-1 and TRBJ2-1, with 9 bases lining up with TRBD2. Germline trimming cut 2 bases from V and 5 bases from J; bases unmatched to any gene: 13. The CDR3 length is 17 residues. In germline, CDR1 is SQVTM, CDR2 ANQGSEA. The chain's CDR3 is CSVEWYTTSGSDNEQFF. The CDR3 DNA follows: TGCAGCGTTGAATGGTACACGACTAGCGGATCGGACAATGAGCAGTTCTTC.

The CDR3 DNA is TGTGCCAGCAGCTTGGTGGCTAGTAGGGGGGAGACCCAGTACTTC. Residues: CASSLVASRGETQYF. The rearrangement links TRBV5-5 to TRBJ2-5, with D possibly TRBD1 on 6 matching bases. Germline V gene lookup returns CDR1 SGHKS and CDR2 YYEKEE (reference sequence). The CDR3 is 15 residues long. With 0 bases removed from V and 5 bases from J, the gap between germline ends came to 14 bases.

As regards this clonotype: This may be a read error, as it is one base from a much larger clone. The J gene is TRBJ1-2, the V gene TRBV7-8, with TRBD1 identical over 9 bases. The CDR3 consists of 16 residues. CDR1 and CDR2 from the germline V gene are SGHVS and FQNEAQ. Written as DNA, the CDR3 is TGTGCCAGCAGCTTAGCGCGGACAGGGGTGAACTTTGGCTACACCTTC. Amino acids: CASSLARTGVNFGYTF.

About this clonotype: Mismatch with germline at one junction end may stem from a read error. This chain connects TRBV29-1 to TRBJ2-5; D is uncertain. There are 10 residues in the CDR3. CDR1 is SQVTM, CDR2 ANQGSEA, per germline. CDR3 DNA sequence: TGCAGCGTCGAAGGGCAAGGCCAGTACTTC. Translated: CSVEGQGQYF.

This clonotype has ten or more counts. The chain links TRBV7-2 to TRBJ1-2; D gene ambiguous. The CDR3 extends over 14 amino acids. V was pared by 1 base and J by 6 bases, with 12 bases between. Germline V gene lookup returns CDR1 SGHTA and CDR2 FQGNSA. In DNA, the CDR3 is TGTGCCAGCAGCTTAGGGGTAGGGAGCGATGGCTACACCTTC. Its translation: CASSLGVGSDGYTF.

This clonotype was counted many times. The chain employs TRBV7-6 and TRBJ1-3; D is perhaps TRBD1 (5 bases). The CDR3 loop spans 15 amino acids. Germline lookup yields CDR1 SGHVS and CDR2 FNYEAQ. Trimming took 5 bases from V and 3 from J, leaving 14 bases between them. CDR3 amino acids: CASSPGLQRGNTIYF. The CDR3 DNA is TGTGCCAGCAGCCCAGGGTTACAACGTGGAAACACCATATATTTT.

This CDR3 reads CASSILTSGSSHEQFF. As DNA, the CDR3 is TGCGCCAGCAGCATCCTCACTAGCGGGAGTTCCCATGAGCAGTTCTTC. The V and J genes are TRBV5-1 and TRBJ2-1, with 11 bases fitting TRBD2. This CDR3 contains 16 residues. From germline, CDR1 is SGHRS and CDR2 YFSETQ. J lost 8 bases, V lost 4 bases, and 11 bases had no gene match.

The chain employs TRBV20-1 and TRBJ2-5; 10 nucleotides agree with TRBD2. Looked up from germline, CDR1 is DFQATT and CDR2 is SNEGSKA (reference sequence). This CDR3 comprises 15 residues. After removal of 5 bases from V and 2 bases from J, the junction contained 8 bases not matched to a gene. Here the CDR3 reads CSARPGTSAQETQYF. The DNA for the CDR3 is TGCAGTGCTCGACCTGGGACTAGCGCTCAAGAGACCCAGTACTTC.

This clonotype was observed many times. The CDR3 DNA is TGCAGTGCTATAGCGGGAGGGCCCCATGAGCAGTTCTTC. Encoded protein: CSAIAGGPHEQFF. The V and J genes are TRBV20-1 and TRBJ2-1, with 11 nucleotides matching TRBD2. V shed 4 bases and J 8 bases; nucleotides not matched to a gene: 4. The germline V gene has CDR1 DFQATT and CDR2 SNEGSKA (reference sequence). This CDR3 comprises 13 residues.